This T cell receptor (beta chain) was captured in a study of Ad26.COV2.S vaccination and SARS-CoV-2 variants. A remark on this clone: Other nucleotide sequences from this sample produce the same CDR3.

Treatment noted: about 20 received Ad26.COV2.S at low or high dose, single or two shots; 5 received placebo; per-sample allocation not given. Day 63 after the first injection of vaccine or placebo was the sampling time. V lost 1 base to trimming and J lost 2 bases; unmatched junction nucleotides: 2. There are 15 residues in the CDR3. The V gene's germline CDR1 is SGHVS and CDR2 FQNEAQ. Clones were sequenced by immunoSEQ multiplex PCR, and TCRdb holds only the in-frame ones, with some missing. Among 400,000 to 450,000 clones, 80% to 95% were seen once, and the ten largest hold more than 9%. The chain employs TRBV7-8 and TRBJ2-7; 10 nucleotides align to TRBD2. The sequence derives from a person between 18 and 65 years old who received the Ad26.COV2.S COVID-19 vaccine or a placebo. The material was peripheral blood, obtained in a trial of Ad26.COV2.S vaccine versus placebo. CDR3 DNA sequence: TGTGCCAGCAGCTTAGGTCTAGCGGGGGCCTACGAGCAGTACTTC. Protein: CASSLGLAGAYEQYF.